This T cell receptor beta chain comes out of a study of T cells in Graves' hyperthyroidism and ophthalmopathy. The CDR3 is 14 amino acids. With 8 bases removed from V and 2 bases from J, the gap between germline ends came to 16 bases. From germline, CDR1 is MGHDK and CDR2 SYGVNS. Amplified TCR beta CDR3 regions came from RNA transcripts. During a first-round RT-PCR of the TCR CDR3, the HTBI primer set was used. TCRdb re-derived calls from the multiplex PCR reads in MiXCR, one entry per CDR3 protein. Among approximately 560,000 distinct CDR3 sequences listed, 35% to 55% were seen once. The sequenced material came from peripheral blood or thyroid tissue (not recorded which). The chain recombines TRBV25-1 with TRBJ2-7, with a weak D call TRBD1 (5 bases). The receptor's source is a woman under 30 with Graves' hyperthyroidism. CDR3 coding DNA: TGTGCCAGCGGACCCCAGGGTATAGCCTACGAGCAGTACTTC. Its protein is CASGPQGIAYEQYF.